This T cell receptor (beta chain) was profiled in a study of blood T cell repertoires in COVID-19. Study in general: Sources were T cells, B-cell-depleted T cells, or PBMCs; the material itself was cDNA or gDNA.

CDR3 length equals 13 residues. The V and J ends lost 6 bases and 5 bases, in that order; junction bases with no gene match: 1. This clone has just a few counts. Measured with immunoSEQ multiplex PCR; TCRdb has only the in-frame clones, and not every one. The sample lists 100,000 to 150,000 clones, approximately 81% occurring once. The chain employs TRBV12-3 or TRBV12-4 and TRBJ1-5; 10 bases fit TRBD1. This sequence originates from a woman aged 25-40 years who had recovered from COVID-19. Input material: peripheral blood. In DNA form, the CDR3 reads TGTGCCAGCAGGGGACAGGGGCATCAGCCCCAGCATTTT. Encoded protein: CASRGQGHQPQHF.